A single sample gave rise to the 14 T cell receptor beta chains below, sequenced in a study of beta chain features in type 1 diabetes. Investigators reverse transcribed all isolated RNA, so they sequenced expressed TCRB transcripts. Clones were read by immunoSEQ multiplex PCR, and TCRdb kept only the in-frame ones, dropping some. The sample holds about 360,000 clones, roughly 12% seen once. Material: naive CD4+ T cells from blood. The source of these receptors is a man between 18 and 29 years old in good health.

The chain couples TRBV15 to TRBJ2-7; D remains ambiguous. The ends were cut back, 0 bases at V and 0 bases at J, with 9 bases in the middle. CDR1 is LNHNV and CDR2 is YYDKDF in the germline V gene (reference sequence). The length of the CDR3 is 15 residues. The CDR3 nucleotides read TGTGCCACCAGCAGAGAGAGGCTTAGCTCCTACGAGCAGTACTTC. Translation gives CATSRERLSSYEQYF. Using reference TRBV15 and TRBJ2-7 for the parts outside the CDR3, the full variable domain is DAMVIQNPRYQVTQFGKPVTLSCSQTLNHNVMYWYQQKSSQAPKLLFHYYDKDFNNEADTPDNFQSRRPNTSFCFLDIRSPGLGDTAMYLCATSRERLSSYEQYFGPGTRLTVT.

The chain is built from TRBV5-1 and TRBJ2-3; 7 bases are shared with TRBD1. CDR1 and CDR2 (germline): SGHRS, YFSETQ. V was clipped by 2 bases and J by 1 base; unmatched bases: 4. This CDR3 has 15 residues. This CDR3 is CASSLQGSGTDTQYF. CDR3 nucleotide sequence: TGCGCCAGCAGCTTACAGGGGTCTGGCACAGATACGCAGTATTTT.

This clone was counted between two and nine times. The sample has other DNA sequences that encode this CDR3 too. CDR3 DNA sequence: TGTGCCTGGAGTGTACGAGGGCAGCCCCAGCATTTT. It specifies CAWSVRGQPQHF. The chain combines TRBV30 with TRBJ1-5; D uncertain. V was clipped by 0 bases and J by 7 bases, with 7 bases between them. This CDR3 is built from 12 residues. CDR1 GTSNPN and CDR2 SVGIG come from the germline V gene (reference sequence).

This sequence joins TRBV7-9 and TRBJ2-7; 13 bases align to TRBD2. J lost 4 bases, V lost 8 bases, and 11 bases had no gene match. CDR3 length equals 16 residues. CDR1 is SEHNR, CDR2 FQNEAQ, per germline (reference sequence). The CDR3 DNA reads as TGTGCCAGCGAAGGGACTAGCGGGAACATTCTGTACGAGCAGTACTTC. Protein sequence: CASEGTSGNILYEQYF.

CDR3 in amino acids: CAWRPRGRTYEQYF. The CDR3 DNA follows: TGTGCCTGGCGCCCCAGGGGAAGAACCTACGAGCAGTACTTC. The V call is TRBV30, the J call TRBJ2-7; maybe TRBD1 (6 bases). CDR1 is GTSNPN and CDR2 is SVGIG in the germline V gene (reference sequence). Trimming shortened V by 5 bases and J by 2 bases, and 16 bases separated the two germline ends. CDR3 size: 14 residues.

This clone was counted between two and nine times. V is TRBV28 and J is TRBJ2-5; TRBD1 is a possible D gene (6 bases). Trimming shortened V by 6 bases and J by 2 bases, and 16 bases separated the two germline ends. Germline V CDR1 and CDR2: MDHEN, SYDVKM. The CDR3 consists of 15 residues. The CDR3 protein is CASSRGEAAQETQYF. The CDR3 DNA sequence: TGTGCCAGCAGCAGGGGCGAAGCGGCACAAGAGACCCAGTACTTC.

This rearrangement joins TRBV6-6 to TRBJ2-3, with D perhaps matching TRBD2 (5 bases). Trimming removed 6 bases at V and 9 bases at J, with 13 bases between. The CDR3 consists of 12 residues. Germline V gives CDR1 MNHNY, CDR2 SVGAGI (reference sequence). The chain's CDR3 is CASSRFEGTQYF. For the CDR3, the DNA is TGTGCCAGCAGCAGGTTTGAGGGCACGCAGTATTTT.

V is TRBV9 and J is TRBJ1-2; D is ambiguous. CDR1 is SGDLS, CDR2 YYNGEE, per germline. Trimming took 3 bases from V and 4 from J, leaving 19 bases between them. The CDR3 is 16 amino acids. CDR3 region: CASSGERGLITYGYTF. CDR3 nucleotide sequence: TGTGCCAGCAGCGGCGAGCGAGGGCTCATTACCTATGGCTACACCTTC.

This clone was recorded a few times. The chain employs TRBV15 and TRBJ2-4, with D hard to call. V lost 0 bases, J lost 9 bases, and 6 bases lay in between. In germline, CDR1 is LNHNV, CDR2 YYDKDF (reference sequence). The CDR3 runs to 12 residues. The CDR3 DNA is TGTGCCACCAGCAGAGATTTATCCATTCAGTACTTC. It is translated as CATSRDLSIQYF.

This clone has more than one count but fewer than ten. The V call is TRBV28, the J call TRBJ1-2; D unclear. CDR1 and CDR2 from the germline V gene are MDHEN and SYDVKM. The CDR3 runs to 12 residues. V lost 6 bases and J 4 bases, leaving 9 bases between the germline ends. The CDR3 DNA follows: TGTGCCAGCAGCACAAGCGGCTATGGCTACACCTTC. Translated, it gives CASSTSGYGYTF.

DNA of the CDR3: TGTGCCAGTACTCAGGGTCCCGGGGAGCTGTTTTTT. Translated, it gives CASTQGPGELFF. The chain combines TRBV19 with TRBJ2-2; possible D gene TRBD1, 5 bases. The CDR3 length is 12 residues. The V end lost 7 bases, the J end lost 6 bases, and 9 bases lay between the germline ends. Germline V gene data show CDR1 as LNHDA and CDR2 as SQIVND (reference sequence). Full variable domain (remainder filled in from reference TRBV19 and TRBJ2-2): DGGITQSPKYLFRKEGQNVTLSCEQNLNHDAMYWYRQDPGQGLRLIYYSQIVNDFQKGDIAEGYSVSREKKESFPLTVTSAQKNPTAFYLCASTQGPGELFFGEGSRLTVL.

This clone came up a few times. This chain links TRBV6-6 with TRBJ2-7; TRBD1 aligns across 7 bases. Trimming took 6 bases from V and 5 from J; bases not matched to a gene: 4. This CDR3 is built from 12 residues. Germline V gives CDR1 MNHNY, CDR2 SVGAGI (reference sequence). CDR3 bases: TGTGCCAGCAGGACAGGGCGGGACGAGCAGTACTTC. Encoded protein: CASRTGRDEQYF.

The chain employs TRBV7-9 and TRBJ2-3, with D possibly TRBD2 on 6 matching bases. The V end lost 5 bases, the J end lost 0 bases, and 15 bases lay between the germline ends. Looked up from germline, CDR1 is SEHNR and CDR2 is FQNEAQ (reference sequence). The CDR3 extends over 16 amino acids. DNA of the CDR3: TGTGCCAGCAGCCAGGGAGGAGGAGGTAGCACAGATACGCAGTATTTT. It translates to CASSQGGGGSTDTQYF.

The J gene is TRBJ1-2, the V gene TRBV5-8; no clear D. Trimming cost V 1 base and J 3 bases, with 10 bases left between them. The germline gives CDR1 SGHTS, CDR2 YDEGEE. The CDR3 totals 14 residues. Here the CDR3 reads CASSLTHMDYGYTF. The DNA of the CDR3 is TGTGCCAGCAGCTTGACCCACATGGACTATGGCTACACCTTC. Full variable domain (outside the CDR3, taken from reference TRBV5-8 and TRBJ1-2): EAGVTQSPTHLIKTRGQQATLRCSPISGHTSVYWYQQALGLGLQFLLWYDEGEERNRGNFPPRFSGRQFPNYSSELNVNALELEDSALYLCASSLTHMDYGYTFGSGTRLTVV.